This TCR beta chain was sequenced for a study of OX40 agonist ivuxolimab in advanced cancers. Study-level information: The drug used for patients, ivuxolimab, was an agonistic anti-OX40 (CD134) antibody.

This CDR3 is built from 13 residues. In germline, CDR1 is MNHNS, CDR2 SASEGT. The V end lost 7 bases, the J end lost 1 base, and 7 bases lay between the germline ends. A word on this clone: Its antigen is as yet unknown.

The assay was immunoSEQ multiplex PCR, and TCRdb's table has in-frame clones only and misses some. The sample comprises 91,000 or so clones, about nine tenths of which are singletons, and 1.5% to 2% rests with the top ten. Cycle 7 day 1, cycle 4 day 1, and baseline were the timepoints at which blood was sampled. General study results and limits: More expanded clones were seen, on average, in CD8+ T cells than in CD4+.

This specimen consisted of CD4+ or CD8+ T cells sorted from blood, obtained in a trial of the OX40 agonist ivuxolimab. The gene calls are TRBV6-1 and TRBJ2-2; the D gene is possibly TRBD2 (5 bases). This sequence originates from an adult with an advanced solid tumor such as melanoma, head and neck, liver or kidney cancer. CDR3 amino acids: CASTRENTGELFF. In DNA, the CDR3 is TGTGCCAGCACCCGGGAGAACACCGGGGAGCTGTTTTTT.